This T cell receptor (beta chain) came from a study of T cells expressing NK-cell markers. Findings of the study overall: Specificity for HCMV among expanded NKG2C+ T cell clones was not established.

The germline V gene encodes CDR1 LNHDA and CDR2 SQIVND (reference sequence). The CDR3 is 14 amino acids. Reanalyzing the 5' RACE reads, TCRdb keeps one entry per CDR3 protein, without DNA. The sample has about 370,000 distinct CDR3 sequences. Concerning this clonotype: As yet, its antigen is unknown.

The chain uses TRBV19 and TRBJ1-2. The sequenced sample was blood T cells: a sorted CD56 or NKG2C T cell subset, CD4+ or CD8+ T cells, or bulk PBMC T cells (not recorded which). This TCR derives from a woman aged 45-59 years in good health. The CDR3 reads CASSPGWADYGYTF.